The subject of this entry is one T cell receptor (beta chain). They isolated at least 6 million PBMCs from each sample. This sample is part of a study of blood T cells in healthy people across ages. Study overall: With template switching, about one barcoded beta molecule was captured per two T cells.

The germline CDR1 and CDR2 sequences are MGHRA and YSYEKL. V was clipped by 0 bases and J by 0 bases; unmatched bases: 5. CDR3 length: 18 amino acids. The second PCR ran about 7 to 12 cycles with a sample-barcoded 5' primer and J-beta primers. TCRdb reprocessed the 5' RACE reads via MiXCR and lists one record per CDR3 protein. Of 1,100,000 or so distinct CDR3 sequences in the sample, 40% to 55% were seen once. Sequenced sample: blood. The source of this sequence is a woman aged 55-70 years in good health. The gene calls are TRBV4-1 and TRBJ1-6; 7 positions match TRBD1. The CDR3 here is CASSQEGTADSYNSPLHF. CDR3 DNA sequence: TGCGCCAGCAGCCAAGAAGGGACAGCCGACTCCTATAATTCACCCCTCCACTTT.